This is a list of T cell receptor beta chains from one sample in a study of shared T cell receptors in the human thymus. Profiling relied on immunoSEQ multiplex PCR, and the TCRdb table lists in-frame clones only, not all of them. The data show approximately 730,000 clones, 80% to 90% seen once. This sample also belongs to another study, concerning human thymus T cells.

Sequencing was performed on thymocytes. These receptors originate from a girl under two years old with a congenital heart defect. Each CDR3 is given with its conserved first and last residue. A D gene is named only where the DNA matches it firmly. Some rows have no size entry. The others give once, few or many, or a class for an expanded clone.

CASIKGDSNQPQHF | TGTGCCAGCATCAAAGGGGATAGCAATCAGCCCCAGCATTTT | TRBJ1-5 | TRBV6-6 | few | -
CASSIGGQGQNYGYTF | TGTGCCAGTAGTATTGGCGGACAGGGACAAAACTATGGCTACACCTTC | TRBJ1-2 | TRBV19 | - | TRBD1
CASSARTGRNTGELFF | TGTGCCAGCAGCGCGCGGACAGGCCGGAACACCGGGGAGCTGTTTTTT | TRBJ2-2 | TRBV9 | few | TRBD1
CASSVLTPSGLLGGYTF | TGTGCCAGCAGCGTTCTGACCCCCTCCGGACTCCTAGGTGGCTACACCTTC | TRBJ1-2 | TRBV9 | - | -
CASSPLLTSATPVKQYF | TGTGCCAGCAGCCCCCTGCTAACTAGCGCAACCCCTGTGAAGCAGTACTTC | TRBJ2-7 | TRBV11-2 | few | TRBD2
CASSLTGTQPQHF | TGCGCCAGCAGTCTAACAGGGACCCAGCCCCAGCATTTT | TRBJ1-5 | TRBV5-1 | - | -
CASSETPRQGSSVYGYTF | TGTGCCAGCAGTGAAACCCCGAGACAGGGGAGTTCCGTCTATGGCTACACCTTC | TRBJ1-2 | TRBV2 | once | TRBD1
CASSMEEGADTQYF | TGTGCCAGCAGCATGGAAGAAGGGGCGGATACGCAGTATTTT | TRBJ2-3 | TRBV27 | few | -
CASSERSVGTSANTGELFF | TGTGCCAGCAGTGAAAGGAGTGTTGGGACTAGTGCGAACACCGGGGAGCTGTTTTTT | TRBJ2-2 | TRBV2 | - | TRBD2
CASSQEAGTQYF | TGTGCCAGCAGCCAGGAGGCAGGTACGCAGTATTTT | TRBJ2-3 | TRBV5-4 | - | -
CASTCNGAVRSYNSPLHF | TGTGCCAGCACGTGTAATGGGGCAGTCCGCTCCTATAATTCACCCCTCCACTTT | TRBJ1-6 | TRBV5-6 | few | -
CASSEALSHEQYF | TGTGCCAGCAGTGAAGCCCTCTCCCACGAGCAGTACTTC | TRBJ2-7 | TRBV6-1 | once | -
CASSPWTEEEAFF | TGTGCCAGCTCACCCTGGACGGAGGAAGAAGCTTTCTTT | TRBJ1-1 | TRBV18 | - | -
CASSLGTEAYEQYF | TGTGCCAGCAGCCTCGGGACAGAAGCCTACGAGCAGTACTTC | TRBJ2-7 | TRBV7-2 | - | TRBD1
CASSPRRDTGGEQYF | TGTGCCAGCAGCCCGCGCAGGGACACAGGAGGAGAGCAGTACTTC | TRBJ2-7 | TRBV14 | - | -
CASSLGGIPLYGYTF | TGTGCCAGCAGCTTAGGAGGGATTCCTCTCTATGGCTACACCTTC | TRBJ1-2 | TRBV7-6 | - | -
CASRQKQAREDSPLHF | TGCGCCAGCAGACAGAAACAGGCGCGGGAAGATTCACCCCTCCACTTT | TRBJ1-6 | TRBV4-1 | - | -
CASSAPLGGVTTDTQYF | TGTGCCAGCAGCGCACCTTTAGGGGGGGTGACCACAGATACGCAGTATTTT | TRBJ2-3 | TRBV9 | - | -
CASSPSDRGRFNIGTDTQYF | TGTGCCAGCAGTCCAAGCGACAGGGGGCGTTTTAACATTGGCACAGATACGCAGTATTTT | TRBJ2-3 | TRBV28 | once | TRBD1
CAVRTASNYGYTF | TGTGCCGTCAGGACAGCCTCTAACTATGGCTACACCTTC | TRBJ1-2 | TRBV10-3 | - | -
CASGQGLNQPQHF | TGCGCCAGTGGACAGGGGCTAAATCAGCCCCAGCATTTT | TRBJ1-5 | TRBV4-3 | - | TRBD1
CASRHGGTHNEQFF | TGTGCCAGCAGACACGGGGGGACCCACAATGAGCAGTTCTTC | TRBJ2-1 | TRBV28 | - | TRBD2
CASSYSSGNTDTQYF | TGTGCCAGCAGTTACTCGTCAGGGAACACAGATACGCAGTATTTT | TRBJ2-3 | TRBV6-8 | - | -
CASAGGHQPQHF | TGTGCCAGTGCAGGGGGCCATCAGCCCCAGCATTTT | TRBJ1-5 | TRBV19 | - | TRBD1
CASSPAVGEPAGRGLGYGYTF | TGTGCCAGCAGCCCCGCTGTGGGCGAGCCGGCAGGGAGGGGTCTAGGTTATGGCTACACCTTC | TRBJ1-2 | TRBV9 | - | -
CASSGWTGLISYEQYF | TGTGCCAGCAGTGGGTGGACAGGCTTGATCTCCTACGAGCAGTACTTC | TRBJ2-7 | TRBV6-1 | - | TRBD1
CASSTLREERWGNQPQHF | TGTGCCAGCAGCACCCTTCGGGAGGAGAGGTGGGGAAATCAGCCCCAGCATTTT | TRBJ1-5 | TRBV28 | - | -
CASRPPRAGQGPPRAKNIQYF | TGTGCCAGTAGACCCCCGAGGGCGGGACAGGGCCCTCCTAGAGCCAAAAACATTCAGTACTTC | TRBJ2-4 | TRBV19 | - | TRBD1
CASSLTTYNSPLHF | TGTGCCAGCAGTTTAACAACGTATAATTCACCCCTCCACTTT | TRBJ1-6 | TRBV6-5 | - | -
CASSLGGENYGYTF | TGTGCCAGCAGCTTGGGTGGAGAGAACTATGGCTACACCTTC | TRBJ1-2 | TRBV5-4 | - | -
CASSVLGPGTEQFF | TGTGCCAGCAGCGTATTGGGGCCGGGCACTGAGCAGTTCTTC | TRBJ2-1 | TRBV9 | - | -
CATLQRGGIYGYTF | TGCGCCACACTACAACGGGGGGGGATCTATGGCTACACCTTC | TRBJ1-2 | TRBV10-2 | - | -